This TCR beta chain stems from a study of PD-1 blockade in classical Hodgkin lymphoma. Note on this clone: No antigen is known for it.

Repertoires were generated with immunoSEQ multiplex PCR, while TCRdb's copy carries only in-frame clones and drops some. The repertoire holds 29,000 or so clones, with 89% as singletons. Time point: newly diagnosed, previously untreated cHL patient sample. From thawed PBMCs, CD4+ T cells were purified using magnetic negative selection. Study-wide points: Nothing has yet pinned down what causes the repertoire differences, possibly disease activity or prior therapy. Before treatment, TCR diversity in newly diagnosed patients was reportedly lower than in healthy donors.

The CDR3 extends over 13 amino acids. CDR1 and CDR2 (germline): MDHEN, SYDVKM. Trimming took 6 bases from V and 5 from J, leaving 13 bases between them. The chain joins TRBV28 to TRBJ2-5; tentatively, D is TRBD2 (6 bases). Material for sequencing was CD4+ T cells from blood. This receptor was taken from a human donor with classical Hodgkin lymphoma. The CDR3 sequence is CASSPGGVETQYF. The CDR3 region has the DNA TGTGCCAGCAGCCCCGGAGGGGTGGAGACCCAGTACTTC. The whole variable domain, filled in from reference TRBV28 and TRBJ2-5, reads DVKVTQSSRYLVKRTGEKVFLECVQDMDHENMFWYRQDPGLGLRLIYFSYDVKMKEKGDIPEGYSVSREKKERFSLILESASTNQTSMYLCASSPGGVETQYFGPGTRLLVL.